Below are 4 T cell receptor beta chains sequenced from a single sample in a study of OX40 agonist ivuxolimab in advanced cancers. Sequencing used immunoSEQ multiplex PCR; TCRdb keeps in-frame clones, though not all of them. This sample has around 40,000 clones, with more than 80% found just once. This specimen was CD4+ or CD8+ T cells sorted from blood, taken in a trial of the OX40 agonist ivuxolimab. These receptors were collected from an adult with an advanced solid tumor such as melanoma, head and neck, liver or kidney cancer.

The rearrangement links TRBV13 to TRBJ2-1; 16 positions match TRBD2. The CDR3 consists of 17 residues. V gave up 5 bases and J gave up 8 bases; unmatched junction bases: 9. CDR1 is PRHDT and CDR2 is FYEKMQ in the germline V gene (reference sequence). CDR3 sequence (DNA): TGTGCCAGCAGCCTGGGACTAGCGGGGGGGCCTGAGGATGAGCAGTTCTTC. Translating gives CASSLGLAGGPEDEQFF. Full variable domain (missing parts from reference TRBV13 and TRBJ2-1): AAGVIQSPRHLIKEKRETATLKCYPIPRHDTVYWYQQGPGQDPQFLISFYEKMQSDKGSIPDRFSAQQFSDYHSELNMSSLELGDSALYFCASSLGLAGGPEDEQFFGPGTRLTVL.

Comments on this clone: This CDR3 is also generated by other DNA sequences in the sample. The gene calls are TRBV19 and TRBJ2-7; 8 bases are a match to TRBD2. With V trimmed by 1 base and J by 1 base, 3 bases remained unmatched. The CDR3 runs 15 residues. CDR1 is LNHDA, CDR2 SQIVND, per germline (reference sequence). CDR3 region: CASSIAGGTSYEQYF. The CDR3 region has the DNA TGTGCCAGTAGTATAGCGGGGGGGACATCCTACGAGCAGTACTTC. Complete variable domain (other parts from reference TRBV19 and TRBJ2-7): DGGITQSPKYLFRKEGQNVTLSCEQNLNHDAMYWYRQDPGQGLRLIYYSQIVNDFQKGDIAEGYSVSREKKESFPLTVTSAQKNPTAFYLCASSIAGGTSYEQYFGPGTRLTVT.

The V gene is TRBV29-1, the J gene TRBJ1-2; no reliable D call. V shed 1 base and J shed 4 bases, with 19 bases lying between them. The CDR3 sequence is 16 residues long. Germline CDR1 SQVTM, CDR2 ANQGSEA. CDR3 region: CSVEGGISHGGYGYTF. The CDR3 DNA reads as TGCAGCGTTGAAGGCGGTATATCCCACGGAGGCTATGGCTACACCTTC.

The chain has TRBV5-6 and TRBJ2-7; D gene ambiguous. V lost 2 bases and J 2 bases, leaving 11 bases between the germline ends. The CDR3 length is 14 residues. Germline V CDR1 and CDR2: SGHDT, YYEEEE. The CDR3 nucleotides read TGTGCCAGCAGCTTTGTCGGCAAAACCTACGAGCAGTACTTC. It specifies CASSFVGKTYEQYF.